This section outlines one TCR beta chain sequence together with its context. What it binds is not known. Its ends do not fully match the called genes, so a read error is possible. This sample is part of a study of post-analysis software for immune sequencing data. Study-wide findings and caveats: Analysis by F measure revealed that same-batch samples clustered strongly together. The normalized Chao1 diversity of multiple sclerosis patients was significantly lower than that of controls.

cDNA libraries for TCR beta contained unique molecular identifiers. TCRdb reanalysed the PCR reads using MiXCR and keeps one entry per CDR3 protein. The sample holds some 690,000 distinct CDR3 sequences; approximately 59% are singletons and the top ten take roughly 10%. Material for sequencing was blood. This clonotype originated in a girl aged 2-9 years with multiple sclerosis.

This CDR3 is CASSVDGQGNAEAFF. The CDR3 nucleotides read TGTGCCAGCAGCGTTGACGGGCAGGGGAACGCTGAAGCTTTCTTT. V usage is TRBV7-6 and J usage is TRBJ1-1, with D perhaps matching TRBD1 (6 bases). The CDR3 covers 15 residues. The germline gives CDR1 SGHVS, CDR2 FNYEAQ.